A selection of T cell receptor beta chains follows, all from one sample in a study of T cell responses to AZD1222 COVID-19 vaccine. Sequencing used immunoSEQ multiplex PCR; TCRdb keeps in-frame clones, though not all of them. The sample holds 180,000 or so clones, just over 90% seen once. This sample comprised peripheral blood, obtained 28 days after the second AZD1222 dose. These TCRs come from an adult who received the AZD1222 COVID-19 vaccine. Both conserved end residues are part of each CDR3. A D gene is named only where the DNA matches it firmly.

d_call v_call cdr3_aa
. TRBV14 CASSQARSPSEPLSTDTQYF
. TRBV21-1 CASSFHRQSNQPQHF
. TRBV6-2/TRBV6-3 CASSPRWEFNQPQHF
TRBD1 TRBV30 CAWSVGQGNSPLHF
. TRBV6-6 CASSNRDSSYEQYF
TRBD2 TRBV2 CASKLADTQYF
. TRBV28 CASTPGGVGDTEAFF
. TRBV7-9 CASSLVYSYEQYF
. TRBV10-3 CAIRPQGLAETQYF
. TRBV7-9 CASSPRPGMNTEAFF
. TRBV7-9 CASSADRTARTQYF
TRBD2 TRBV2 CASSGGTSGTGELFF
TRBD2 TRBV15 CATSGGLAGRDTQYF
. TRBV2 CASSEGRGGYYGYTF
TRBD2 TRBV19 CASTPTLAVNEQFF
TRBD1 TRBV6-2/TRBV6-3 CASSYGQGNYGYTF
. TRBV28 CASSADYSTNEKLFF
TRBD1 TRBV27 CASTGQGRSEAFF
TRBD2 TRBV14 CASSAGTSGRIFLSSYNEQFF
TRBD1 TRBV30 CACYGQGYYGYTF
. TRBV25-1 CASSETTLIPGANVLTF
. TRBV6-5 CASKQNEKLFF
TRBD2 TRBV6-6 CAAGGGSYEQYF
. TRBV5-4 CASSLVKSSSGELFF
. TRBV3-1/TRBV3-2 CASSRKTVNTEAFF
. TRBV27 CASRSGTNYGYTF
TRBD1 TRBV19 CASSRLTGVSTDTQYF
. TRBV12-3/TRBV12-4 CASSLGVYYGYTF